This T cell receptor (beta chain) came from a study of blood T cell repertoires in COVID-19. Study background: Samples of COVID-19 (acute and convalescent) were obtained from the United States, Italy and Spain.

Authors' analysis steps: It was from reference gene primer amplification that nucleated cell counts were estimated. Profiling relied on immunoSEQ multiplex PCR, and the TCRdb table lists in-frame clones only, not all of them. V, J and clone size were drawn from that table, and D and trimming were deduced from the DNA. The sample consists of 150,000 or so clones, roughly four fifths of them appearing once. CDR1 LGHDT and CDR2 YNNKEL come from the germline V gene (reference sequence). This CDR3 contains 13 residues. The V end was cut by 3 bases, the J end by 3 bases, with 9 bases between. The chain uses TRBV3-1 (or the pseudogene TRBV3-2) and TRBJ2-7, with D tentatively TRBD2 (6 bases). Specimen: peripheral blood. This clonotype was obtained from a woman aged 55 to 70 with acute or convalescent COVID-19. Written as DNA, the CDR3 is TGTGCCAGCAGCCAGGGGGGTGGCTACGAGCAGTACTTC. Protein: CASSQGGGYEQYF.